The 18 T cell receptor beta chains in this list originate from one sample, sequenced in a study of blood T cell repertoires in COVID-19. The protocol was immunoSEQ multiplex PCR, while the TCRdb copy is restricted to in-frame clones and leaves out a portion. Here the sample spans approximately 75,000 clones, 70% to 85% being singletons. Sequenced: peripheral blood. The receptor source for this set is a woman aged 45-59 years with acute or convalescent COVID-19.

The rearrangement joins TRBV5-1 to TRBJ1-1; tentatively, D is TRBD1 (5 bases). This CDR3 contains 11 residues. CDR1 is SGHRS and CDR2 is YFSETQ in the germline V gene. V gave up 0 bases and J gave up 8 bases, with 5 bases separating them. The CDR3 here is CASSLGQEAFF. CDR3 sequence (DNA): TGCGCCAGCAGCTTGGGACAGGAAGCTTTCTTT.

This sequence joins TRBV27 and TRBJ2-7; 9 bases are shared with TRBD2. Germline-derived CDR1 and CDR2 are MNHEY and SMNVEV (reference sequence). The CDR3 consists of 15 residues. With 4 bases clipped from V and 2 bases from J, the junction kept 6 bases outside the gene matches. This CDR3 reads CASSSSSGSAYEQYF. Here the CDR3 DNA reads TGTGCCAGCAGTTCAAGTAGCGGGAGCGCCTACGAGCAGTACTTC.

The CDR3 region is CASSVGGTRGDTQYF. Here the CDR3 DNA reads TGTGCCAGCAGCGTTGGCGGGACTCGGGGAGATACGCAGTATTTT. The J gene is TRBJ2-3, the V gene TRBV9, with a weak D call TRBD2 (6 bases). This CDR3 region has 15 residues. V lost 2 bases to trimming and J lost 5 bases, with 15 bases between them. Germline CDR1 and CDR2: SGDLS and YYNGEE. Full variable domain (outside the CDR3, taken from reference TRBV9 and TRBJ2-3): DSGVTQTPKHLITATGQRVTLRCSPRSGDLSVYWYQQSLDQGLQFLIQYYNGEERAKGNILERFSAQQFPDLHSELNLSSLELGDSALYFCASSVGGTRGDTQYFGPGTRLTVL.

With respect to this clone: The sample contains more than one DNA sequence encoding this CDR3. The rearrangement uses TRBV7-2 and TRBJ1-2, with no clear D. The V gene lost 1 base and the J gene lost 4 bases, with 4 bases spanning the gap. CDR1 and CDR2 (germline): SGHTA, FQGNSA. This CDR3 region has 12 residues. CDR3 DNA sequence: TGTGCCAGCAGCTTAGGAGGCTATGGCTACACCTTC. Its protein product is CASSLGGYGYTF. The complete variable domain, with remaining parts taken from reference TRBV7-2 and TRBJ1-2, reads GAGVSQSPSNKVTEKGKDVELRCDPISGHTALYWYRQSLGQGLEFLIYFQGNSAPDKSGLPSDRFSAERTGGSVSTLTIQRTQQEDSAVYLCASSLGGYGYTFGSGTRLTVV.

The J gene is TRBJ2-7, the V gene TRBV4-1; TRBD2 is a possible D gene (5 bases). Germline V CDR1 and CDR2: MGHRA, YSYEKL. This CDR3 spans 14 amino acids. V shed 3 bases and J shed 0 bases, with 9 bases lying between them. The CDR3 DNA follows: TGCGCCAGCAGCCACGGACGGGGCTCCTACGAGCAGTACTTC. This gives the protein CASSHGRGSYEQYF.

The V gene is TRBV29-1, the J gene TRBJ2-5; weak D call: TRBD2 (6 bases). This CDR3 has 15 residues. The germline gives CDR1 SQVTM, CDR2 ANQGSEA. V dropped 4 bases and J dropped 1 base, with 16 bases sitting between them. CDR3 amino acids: CSVGVGSGFQETQYF. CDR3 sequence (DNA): TGCAGCGTTGGGGTTGGTAGCGGATTCCAAGAGACCCAGTACTTC.

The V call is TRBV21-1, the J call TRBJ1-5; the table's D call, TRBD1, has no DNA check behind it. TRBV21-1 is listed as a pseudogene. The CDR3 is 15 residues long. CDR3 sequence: CASSNPQPKNQPQHF. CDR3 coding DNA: TGTGCCAGCAGCAATCCACAACCCAAAAATCAGCCCCAGCATTTT.

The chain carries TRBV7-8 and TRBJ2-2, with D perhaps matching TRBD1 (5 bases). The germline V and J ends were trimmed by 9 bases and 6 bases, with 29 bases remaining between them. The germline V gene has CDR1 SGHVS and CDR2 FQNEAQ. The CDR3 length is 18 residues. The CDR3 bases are TGTGCCAGTCCCCGTTCGTTTTCAATAGGGGATCGGTCCGGGGAGCTGTTTTTT. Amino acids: CASPRSFSIGDRSGELFF. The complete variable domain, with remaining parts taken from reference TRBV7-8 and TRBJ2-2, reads GAGVSQSPRYKVAKRGQDVALRCDPISGHVSLFWYQQALGQGPEFLTYFQNEAQLDKSGLPSDRFFAERPEGSVSTLKIQRTQQEDSAVYLCASPRSFSIGDRSGELFFGEGSRLTVL.

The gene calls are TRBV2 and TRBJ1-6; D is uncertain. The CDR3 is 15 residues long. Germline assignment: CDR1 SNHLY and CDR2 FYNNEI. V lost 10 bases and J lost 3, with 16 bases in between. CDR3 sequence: CATRYDLSYNSPLHF. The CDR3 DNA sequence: TGTGCCACCCGGTACGATCTGAGCTATAATTCACCCCTCCACTTT.

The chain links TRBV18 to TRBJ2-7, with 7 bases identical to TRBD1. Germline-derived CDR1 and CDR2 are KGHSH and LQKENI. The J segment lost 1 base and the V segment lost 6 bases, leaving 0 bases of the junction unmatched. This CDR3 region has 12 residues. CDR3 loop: CASSGQSYEQYF. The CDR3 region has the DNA TGTGCCAGCTCGGGACAGTCCTACGAGCAGTACTTC.

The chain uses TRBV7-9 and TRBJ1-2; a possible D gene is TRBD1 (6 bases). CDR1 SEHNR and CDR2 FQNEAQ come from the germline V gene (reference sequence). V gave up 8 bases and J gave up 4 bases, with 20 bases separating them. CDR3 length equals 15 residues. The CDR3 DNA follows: TGTGCCAGCCGCCCCTTGGGGGGGCAGGTCTATGGCTACACCTTC. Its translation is CASRPLGGQVYGYTF.

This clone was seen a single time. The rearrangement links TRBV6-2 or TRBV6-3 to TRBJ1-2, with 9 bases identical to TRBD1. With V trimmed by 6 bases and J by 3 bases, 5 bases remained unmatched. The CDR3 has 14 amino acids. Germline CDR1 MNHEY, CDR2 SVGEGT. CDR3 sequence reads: CASSWTGVYYGYTF. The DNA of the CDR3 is TGTGCCAGCAGCTGGACAGGGGTGTACTATGGCTACACCTTC.

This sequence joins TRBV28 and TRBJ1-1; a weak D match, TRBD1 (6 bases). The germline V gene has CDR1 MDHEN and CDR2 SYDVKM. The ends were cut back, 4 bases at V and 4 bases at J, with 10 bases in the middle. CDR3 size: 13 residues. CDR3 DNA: TGTGCCAGCAGTTCACAGGGAACCACTGAAGCTTTCTTT. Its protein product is CASSSQGTTEAFF.

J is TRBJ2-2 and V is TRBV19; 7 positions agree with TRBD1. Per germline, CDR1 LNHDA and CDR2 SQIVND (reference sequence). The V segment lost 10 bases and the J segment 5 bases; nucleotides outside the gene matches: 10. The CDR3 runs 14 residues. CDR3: CATLPGQSTGELFF. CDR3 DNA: TGTGCCACCCTTCCGGGACAGTCAACCGGGGAGCTGTTTTTT.

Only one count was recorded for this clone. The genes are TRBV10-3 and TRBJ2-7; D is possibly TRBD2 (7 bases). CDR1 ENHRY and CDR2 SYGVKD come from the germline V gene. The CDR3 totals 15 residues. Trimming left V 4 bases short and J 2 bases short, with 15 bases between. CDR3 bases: TGTGCCATCAGTGTCGGGGGGCAGGGTACCTACGAGCAGTACTTC. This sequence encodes CAISVGGQGTYEQYF.

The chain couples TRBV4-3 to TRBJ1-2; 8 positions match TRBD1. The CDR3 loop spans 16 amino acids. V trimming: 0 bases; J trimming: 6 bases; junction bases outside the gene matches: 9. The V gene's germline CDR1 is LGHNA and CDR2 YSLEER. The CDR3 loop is CASSQDLGRGHDGYTF. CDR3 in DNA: TGCGCCAGCAGCCAAGATCTGGGCAGGGGGCACGATGGCTACACCTTC.

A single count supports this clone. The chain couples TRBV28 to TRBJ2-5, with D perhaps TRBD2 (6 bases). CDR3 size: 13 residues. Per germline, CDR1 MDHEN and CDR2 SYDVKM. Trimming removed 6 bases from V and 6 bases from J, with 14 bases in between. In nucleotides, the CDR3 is TGTGCCAGCAGCCCCGGGGGATTTAAGACCCAGTACTTC. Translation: CASSPGGFKTQYF.

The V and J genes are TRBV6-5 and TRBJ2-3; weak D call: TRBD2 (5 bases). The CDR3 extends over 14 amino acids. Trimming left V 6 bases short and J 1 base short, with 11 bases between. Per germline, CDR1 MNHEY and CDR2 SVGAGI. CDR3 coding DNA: TGTGCCAGCAGAGAGCCTAGCCGCACAGATACGCAGTATTTT. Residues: CASREPSRTDTQYF.